A single sample is the source of the 10 T cell receptor beta chains below, sequenced in a study of blood T cell repertoires in COVID-19. Clones were sequenced by immunoSEQ multiplex PCR, and TCRdb holds only the in-frame ones, with some missing. The table shows some 60,000 clones, with more than 75% occurring only once. Sequenced sample: peripheral blood. The receptors shown here come from a man aged 60-69 years with acute or convalescent COVID-19.

V and J are TRBV2 and TRBJ1-2, with D uncertain. CDR3 length equals 14 residues. Germline V lookup: CDR1 SNHLY, CDR2 FYNNEI. Trimming cost V 7 bases and J 0 bases, with 12 bases left between them. Here the CDR3 reads CASIPPTANYGYTF. For the CDR3, the DNA is TGTGCCAGCATTCCCCCAACAGCTAACTATGGCTACACCTTC. The full variable domain, rest sourced from reference TRBV2 and TRBJ1-2, is EPEVTQTPSHQVTQMGQEVILRCVPISNHLYFYWYRQILGQKVEFLVSFYNNEISEKSEIFDDQFSVERPDGSNFTLKIRSTKLEDSAMYFCASIPPTANYGYTFGSGTRLTVV.

In its sample, this clone was seen once. This chain connects TRBV27 to TRBJ2-4; possible D gene TRBD1, 5 bases. The CDR3 sequence is 14 residues long. V was clipped by 4 bases and J by 6 bases, with 13 bases between them. Germline CDR1 reads MNHEY; CDR2 reads SMNVEV (reference sequence). CDR3: CASSSFDSSNIQYF. CDR3 in DNA: TGTGCCAGCAGTTCCTTCGACAGCTCAAACATTCAGTACTTC.

The gene calls are TRBV2 and TRBJ1-1, with TRBD1 matching 9 bases. CDR1 is SNHLY, CDR2 FYNNEI, per germline. CDR3 length: 13 residues. V gave up 6 bases and J gave up 3 bases; unmatched junction bases: 2. The CDR3 here is CASRDRGYTEAFF. For the CDR3, the DNA is TGTGCCAGCAGGGACAGGGGTTACACTGAAGCTTTCTTT.

The rearrangement links TRBV2 to TRBJ2-1; TRBD2 agrees at 14 bases. CDR1 SNHLY and CDR2 FYNNEI come from the germline V gene. V was pared by 4 bases and J by 6 bases, with 8 bases of the junction left unmatched. The CDR3 is made up of 17 amino acids. The CDR3 loop reads CASSGGTSGGPGNEQFF. In DNA form, the CDR3 reads TGTGCCAGCAGTGGGGGGACTAGCGGGGGCCCCGGCAATGAGCAGTTCTTC.

This chain joins TRBV19 and TRBJ2-1, with a tentative D call TRBD2 (5 bases). This CDR3 is built from 14 residues. Trimming removed 5 bases at V and 3 bases at J, with 11 bases between. Looked up from germline, CDR1 is LNHDA and CDR2 is SQIVND (reference sequence). The CDR3 DNA sequence: TGTGCCAGTAGTTACCCACGGGACTACAATGAGCAGTTCTTC. This sequence encodes CASSYPRDYNEQFF.

The chain recombines TRBV6-1 with TRBJ2-2, with TRBD1 as a possible D gene (6 bases). V dropped 3 bases and J dropped 5 bases, with 13 bases sitting between them. The CDR3 contains 15 residues. CDR1 and CDR2 (germline): MNHNS, SASEGT. In DNA, the CDR3 is TGTGCCAGCAGTGACCCCGGACAGACGACCGGGGAGCTGTTTTTT. It codes for CASSDPGQTTGELFF.

The rearrangement joins TRBV10-2 to TRBJ2-7, with 10 bases identical to TRBD1. CDR1 is WSHSY and CDR2 is SAAADI in the germline V gene. J was trimmed by 3 bases and V by 4 bases; bases with no gene match: 6. The CDR3 loop spans 15 amino acids. The CDR3 region has the DNA TGCGCCAGCAGTGGCCGTGGGGACAGGGGCTACGAGCAGTACTTC. Its protein is CASSGRGDRGYEQYF.

The sample holds a few counts of this clone. The rearrangement joins TRBV5-1 to TRBJ2-1; TRBD1 matches 8 bases. Germline trimming cut 7 bases from V and 4 bases from J; bases unmatched to any gene: 7. This CDR3 has 14 residues. Germline CDR1 and CDR2: SGHRS and YFSETQ. The CDR3 bases are TGCGCCAGCGGCGAGACAGGGGTATACAATGAGCAGTTCTTC. Translating gives CASGETGVYNEQFF.

V is TRBV9 and J is TRBJ2-2; D might be TRBD1 (5 bases). V gave up 5 bases and J gave up 0 bases, with 20 bases separating them. CDR1 is SGDLS, CDR2 YYNGEE, per germline. This CDR3 contains 18 residues. The CDR3: CASRGLTVRQSNTGELFF. The CDR3 nucleotides read TGTGCCAGCAGGGGGTTAACGGTGCGACAGTCGAACACCGGGGAGCTGTTTTTT.

This clone has only a few counts. The CDR3 loop reads CASSLGRGSSYEQYF. For the CDR3, the DNA is TGTGCCAGCAGTCTCGGGCGGGGTAGCTCCTACGAGCAGTACTTC. The chain has TRBV13 and TRBJ2-7; perhaps TRBD2 as D (6 bases). The CDR3 spans 15 residues. Trimming removed 6 bases at V and 0 bases at J, with 15 bases between. CDR1 is PRHDT and CDR2 is FYEKMQ in the germline V gene (reference sequence).